This TCR beta chain stems from a study of T cells in Graves' hyperthyroidism and ophthalmopathy. The study, taken as a whole, reports: Most thyroid clonotypes expanded above 0.001 were also detected in blood.

TCR beta CDR3 sequences were amplified from RNA transcripts. Using the HTBI primer set, a first-round RT-PCR was run on the TCR CDR3. Via MiXCR, TCRdb re-called the multiplex PCR reads, giving one row per CDR3 protein. The sample has about 600,000 distinct CDR3 sequences, approximately 15% seen once. Germline CDR1 and CDR2: SQVTM and ANQGSEA. CDR3 length: 13 amino acids. The ends were cut back, 3 bases at V and 5 bases at J, with 13 bases in the middle. As regards this clonotype: The antigen is undetermined.

The study excluded patients with uncontrolled infection, other autoimmune disease, pregnancy or lactation. Diagnoses used clinical symptoms, serum thyroxine and TRAb, thyroid ultrasound and orbital computed tomography. PBMCs came from 9 to 10 ml fresh peripheral blood. The sample comprised blood. V and J are TRBV29-1 and TRBJ1-2; D perhaps matches TRBD1 (6 bases). The sequence came from a woman younger than 35 with Graves' ophthalmopathy. CDR3 coding DNA: TGCAGCGTTGAGGAGACAGGATCGTATGGCTACACCTTC. Its translation is CSVEETGSYGYTF.